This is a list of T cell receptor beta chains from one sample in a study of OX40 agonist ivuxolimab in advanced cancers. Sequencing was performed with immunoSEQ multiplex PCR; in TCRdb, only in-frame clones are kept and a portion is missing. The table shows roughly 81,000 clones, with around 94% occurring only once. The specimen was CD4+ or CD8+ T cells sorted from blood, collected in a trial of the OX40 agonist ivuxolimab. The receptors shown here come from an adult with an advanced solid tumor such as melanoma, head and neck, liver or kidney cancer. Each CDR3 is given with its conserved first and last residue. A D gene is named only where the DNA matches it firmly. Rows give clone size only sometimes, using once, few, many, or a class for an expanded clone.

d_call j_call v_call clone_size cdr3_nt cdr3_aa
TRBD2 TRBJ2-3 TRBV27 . TGTGCCAGAATACCCCCCCATCAGCGGGACTCAACAGATACGCAGTATTTT CARIPPHQRDSTDTQYF
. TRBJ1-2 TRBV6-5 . TGTGCCAGCAGTTACTCGATAGGGCCCCACTATGGCTACACCTTC CASSYSIGPHYGYTF
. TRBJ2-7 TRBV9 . TGTGCCAGCAGCGGACTAGGGGGCGGCGAGCAGTACTTC CASSGLGGGEQYF
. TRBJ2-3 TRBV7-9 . TGTGCCAGCAGCTCGCCCCGGAGAGGTGGCCGACAAAACACAGATACGCAGTATTTT CASSSPRRGGRQNTDTQYF
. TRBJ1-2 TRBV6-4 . TGTGCCAGCAGTGACTCGGCCGTCGGGGGACTCTATGGCTACACCTTC CASSDSAVGGLYGYTF
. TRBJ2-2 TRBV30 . TGTGCCTGGAGTGTTTTTAACACCGGGGAGCTGTTTTTT CAWSVFNTGELFF
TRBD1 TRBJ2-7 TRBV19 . TGTGCCAGGAACTGGGACGACAGGGGTTACGAGCAGTACTTC CARNWDDRGYEQYF
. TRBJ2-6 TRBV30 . TGTGCCTGGATGAGGGGGATAAAGTCTGGGGCCAACGTCCTGACTTTC CAWMRGIKSGANVLTF
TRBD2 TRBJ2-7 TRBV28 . TGTGCCAGCAGCTTAACTAGCGGCTCCTACGAGCAGTACTTC CASSLTSGSYEQYF
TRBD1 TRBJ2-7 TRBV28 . TGTGCCAGCAGTTTATTCCGGGACAGAGCCTACGAGCAGTACTTC CASSLFRDRAYEQYF
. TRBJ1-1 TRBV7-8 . TGTGCCAGCAGCTTAACACTGGGAAGTGGGGCTGAAGCTTTCTTT CASSLTLGSGAEAFF
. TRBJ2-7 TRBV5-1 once TGCGCCAGCAGCTTGGAGGGCAGGGCTTTCACCTACGAGCAGTACTTC CASSLEGRAFTYEQYF
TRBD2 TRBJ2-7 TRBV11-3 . TGTGCCAGCAGCGTATCTCCTAGCGGGAGGGTCGTGTACGAGCAGTACTTC CASSVSPSGRVVYEQYF
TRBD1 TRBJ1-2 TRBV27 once TGTGCCAGCGCGGGACAGACATATGGCTACACCTTC CASAGQTYGYTF
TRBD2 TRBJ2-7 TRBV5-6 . TGTGCCAGCAGCTTGAGTTTAGTGGCTAGCGGAAACTTCTACGAGCAGTACTTC CASSLSLVASGNFYEQYF
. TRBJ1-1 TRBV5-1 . TGCGCCAGCAGCTTGAGTGCGGGGACGGGGACTGAAGCTTTCTTT CASSLSAGTGTEAFF
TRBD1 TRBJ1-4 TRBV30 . TGTGCCGCATATGGGACAGGGAGTGAAAAACTGTTTTTT CAAYGTGSEKLFF
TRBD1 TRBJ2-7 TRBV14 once TGTGCCAGCAGCCCTGGGACAGGGGGGTACGAGCAGTACTTC CASSPGTGGYEQYF
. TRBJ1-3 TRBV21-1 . TGTGCCAGCAAGAGAACGTTTAAACAGGGGAACTCTGGAAACACCATATATTTT CASKRTFKQGNSGNTIYF
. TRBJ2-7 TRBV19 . TGTGCCAGTAGTATAAGTCTAGCCCCGGTCTACGAGCAGTACTTC CASSISLAPVYEQYF
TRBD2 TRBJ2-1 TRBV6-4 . TGTGCCAGCAGTGAGGACGGGAGGGCCTTTGAGCAGTTCTTC CASSEDGRAFEQFF
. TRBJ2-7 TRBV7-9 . TGTGCCAGCAGCTTAGATGGCAGGGGCTACGAGCAGTACTTC CASSLDGRGYEQYF
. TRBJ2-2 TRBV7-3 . TGTGCCAGCAGCTTTTCGGGGAGCCAGTATGACACCGGGGAGCTGTTTTTT CASSFSGSQYDTGELFF
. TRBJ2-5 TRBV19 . TGTGCCAGTAGTATCGTGGCAGGCCAAGAGACCCAGTACTTC CASSIVAGQETQYF
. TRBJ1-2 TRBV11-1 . TGTGCCAGCAGCTTCACCGCCGGGCGGGACTATGGCTACACCTTC CASSFTAGRDYGYTF
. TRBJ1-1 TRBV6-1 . TGTGCCACTCGACGGGGGGACGAGAACACTGAAGCTTTCTTT CATRRGDENTEAFF
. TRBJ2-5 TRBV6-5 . TGTGCCAGCAGTTACTCGAGTCGAGAGGAGACCCAGTACTTC CASSYSSREETQYF
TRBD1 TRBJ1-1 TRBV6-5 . TGTGCCAGCAGTTCTTCACAGGGGTACACTGAAGCTTTCTTT CASSSSQGYTEAFF
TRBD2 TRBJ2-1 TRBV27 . TGTGCCAGCAGTTCCGGGACTAGCGGAGACAATGAGCAGTTCTTC CASSSGTSGDNEQFF
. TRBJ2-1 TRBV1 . TGCACCAGCAGTGAAGGGAGACTAGCGGGAGGGAGGTCCTACAATGAGCAGTTCTTC CTSSEGRLAGGRSYNEQFF
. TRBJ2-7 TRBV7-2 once TGTGCCAGCAGCTTAACGTCGGGAGCGAACTACGAGCAGTACTTC CASSLTSGANYEQYF
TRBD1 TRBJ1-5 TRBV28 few TGTGCCAGCAGCTACGGGACAGGCACCAATCAGCCCCAGCATTTT CASSYGTGTNQPQHF
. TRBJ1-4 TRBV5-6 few TGTGCCAGCACCATCGACGGGGGGTCAACTAATGAAAAACTGTTTTTT CASTIDGGSTNEKLFF
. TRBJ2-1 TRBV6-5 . TGTGCCAGCAGTGATCCCTCTAAACAAGTTGAGCAGTTCTTC CASSDPSKQVEQFF
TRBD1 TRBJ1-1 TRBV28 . TGTGCCAGCAGAACCGGGACAGGGGTCACTGAAGCTTTCTTT CASRTGTGVTEAFF
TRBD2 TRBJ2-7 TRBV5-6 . TGTGCCAGCAGCTTGGTTAGCGGGTTCTCCTACGAGCAGTACTTC CASSLVSGFSYEQYF
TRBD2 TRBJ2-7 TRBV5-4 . TGTGCCAGCAGCGGGGGACTAGCGGGAGTAGGCGAGCAGTACTTC CASSGGLAGVGEQYF
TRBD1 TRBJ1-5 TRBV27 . TGTGCCAGCAGTTTCAGGGGGGATAGCAATCAGCCCCAGCATTTT CASSFRGDSNQPQHF
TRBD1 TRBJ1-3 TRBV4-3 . TGCGCCAGCAGCCAAGGGACAGGCGACTCTGGAAACACCATATATTTT CASSQGTGDSGNTIYF
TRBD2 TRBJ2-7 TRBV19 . TGTGCCAGTAGCCAGACCGGGACTAGCGGACTCTACGAGCAGTACTTC CASSQTGTSGLYEQYF
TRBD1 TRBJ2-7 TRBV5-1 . TGCGCCAGCAGCCCATGGGACAGGGCCTACGAGCAGTACTTC CASSPWDRAYEQYF
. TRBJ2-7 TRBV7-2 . TGTGCCAGCAGCTTTGACAGGACCTCCTCCTACGAGCAGTACTTC CASSFDRTSSYEQYF
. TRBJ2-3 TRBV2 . TGTGCCAGCCGTCCCATCTATAGCAGGACCGGTACGCAGTATTTT CASRPIYSRTGTQYF
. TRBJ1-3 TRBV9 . TGTGCCAGCAGCGTAGATCCCCTTACTGGGCCTGGAAACACCATATATTTT CASSVDPLTGPGNTIYF
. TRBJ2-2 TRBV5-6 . TGTGCCAGCAGCTTGAGTTCCGACACCGGGGAGCTGTTTTTT CASSLSSDTGELFF
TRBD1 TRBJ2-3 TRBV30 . TGTGCCTGGAGTACGCGGGACAGGGGGAGCAGCACAGATACGCAGTATTTT CAWSTRDRGSSTDTQYF
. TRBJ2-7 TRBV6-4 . TGTGCCAGCCGTCGGAACAGGGACATTCGCAGCTACGAGCAGTACTTC CASRRNRDIRSYEQYF
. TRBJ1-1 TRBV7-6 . TGTGCCAGCAGCTTGGCTCTCGGGAACACTGAAGCTTTCTTT CASSLALGNTEAFF
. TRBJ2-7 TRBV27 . TGTGCCAGCAGTTCTGGGGCTTCCTACGAGCAGTACTTC CASSSGASYEQYF